Each of the 12 T cell receptor beta chains below was sequenced from the same sample in a study of cytomegalovirus exposure and HLA in healthy donors. 13 Jbeta primers and 60 Vbeta primers were used for the PCR. This table comes from immunoSEQ multiplex PCR, and its TCRdb copy is limited to in-frame clones, with some not included. The table lists 150,000 or so clones, about 85% of them singletons. The specimen sequenced was PBMCs. These receptors all come from a woman in her forties or fifties in good health and CMV-seropositive.

The V and J genes are TRBV7-2 and TRBJ1-1; D might be TRBD1 (6 bases). This CDR3 region has 16 residues. Deletions cut 3 bases from V and 4 bases from J, with 18 bases between. Germline V gene sequence: CDR1 SGHTA, CDR2 FQGNSA. The CDR3 DNA follows: TGTGCCAGCAGCTTTCATGTTGGGGGGGCGGTCACTGAAGCTTTCTTT. This translates into CASSFHVGGAVTEAFF.

This chain uses TRBV4-3 with TRBJ2-1, with D hard to call. The CDR3 spans 13 residues. V dropped 0 bases and J dropped 9 bases, with 9 bases sitting between them. Germline V CDR1 and CDR2: LGHNA, YSLEER. CDR3 sequence reads: CASSQDSPGEQFF. CDR3 DNA: TGCGCCAGCAGCCAAGATAGCCCGGGTGAGCAGTTCTTC.

This sequence joins TRBV7-9 and TRBJ1-1; 10 bases match TRBD1. This CDR3 comprises 15 residues. Germline CDR1 SEHNR, CDR2 FQNEAQ (reference sequence). The V gene end was trimmed by 4 bases and the J gene end by 3 bases; junction bases not matched to a gene: 5. CDR3 bases: TGTGCCAGCAGCTCAAGAGGGACAGGGGACACTGAAGCTTTCTTT. This encodes CASSSRGTGDTEAFF. Full variable domain (outside the CDR3, taken from reference TRBV7-9 and TRBJ1-1): DTGVSQNPRHKITKRGQNVTFRCDPISEHNRLYWYRQTLGQGPEFLTYFQNEAQLEKSRLLSDRFSAERPKGSFSTLEIQRTEQGDSAMYLCASSSRGTGDTEAFFGQGTRLTVV.

The chain employs TRBV7-2 and TRBJ1-2; a possible D gene is TRBD1 (5 bases). V shed 1 base and J shed 4 bases, with 10 bases lying between them. From germline, CDR1 is SGHTA and CDR2 FQGNSA. The CDR3 covers 14 residues. The CDR3 spells CASSLGQGVYGYTF. CDR3 bases: TGTGCCAGCAGCTTAGGGCAGGGTGTCTATGGCTACACCTTC.

This clone has more than one count but fewer than ten. V usage is TRBV19 and J usage is TRBJ2-1; a possible D gene is TRBD1 (6 bases). Per the germline V gene, CDR1 is LNHDA and CDR2 is SQIVND (reference sequence). The CDR3 has 15 amino acids. The germline V and J ends were trimmed by 6 bases and 0 bases, with 12 bases remaining between them. The DNA for the CDR3 is TGTGCCAGTAGCAATCAGGGGAGCTCCTACAATGAGCAGTTCTTC. Its translation: CASSNQGSSYNEQFF.

This sequence joins TRBV7-9 and TRBJ1-1; D ambiguous. V lost 5 bases, J lost 0 bases, and 10 bases lay in between. Germline V gene lookup returns CDR1 SEHNR and CDR2 FQNEAQ (reference sequence). This CDR3 region has 14 residues. CDR3 DNA: TGTGCCAGCAGCGTGGAGTTCATGAACACTGAAGCTTTCTTT. Protein: CASSVEFMNTEAFF.

This clone came up once. The chain carries TRBV19 and TRBJ1-2; possibly TRBD1 for D (5 bases). V lost 3 bases and J 6 bases, leaving 23 bases between the germline ends. Germline CDR1 is LNHDA and CDR2 is SQIVND (reference sequence). This CDR3 contains 17 residues. CDR3 sequence reads: CASSMEQGRITQNGYTF. The CDR3 region has the DNA TGTGCCAGTAGTATGGAGCAGGGTAGAATAACACAGAATGGCTACACCTTC.

This clone was counted only a few times. The genes are TRBV15 and TRBJ2-7; 13 nucleotides align to TRBD2. The trim removed 4 bases at V and 2 bases at J, leaving 2 bases unmatched. Germline V lookup: CDR1 LNHNV, CDR2 YYDKDF (reference sequence). The CDR3 sequence is 15 residues long. The CDR3 loop is CATSTGLAGPYEQYF. The CDR3 coding sequence is TGTGCCACCAGCACGGGACTAGCGGGGCCCTACGAGCAGTACTTC.

The gene calls are TRBV4-1 and TRBJ2-3; no clear D gene. The germline CDR1 and CDR2 sequences are MGHRA and YSYEKL. Trimming took off 3 bases at V and 0 bases at J, with 10 bases between the two ends. CDR3 length: 15 residues. The CDR3 loop reads CASSQETPSTDTQYF. The CDR3 DNA reads TGCGCCAGCAGCCAGGAGACTCCTAGCACAGATACGCAGTATTTT.

The V gene is TRBV5-1, the J gene TRBJ1-1; D unclear. CDR1 SGHRS and CDR2 YFSETQ come from the germline V gene. This CDR3 comprises 13 residues. V was shortened by 0 bases and J by 1 base, with 4 bases between the two germline ends. The CDR3 bases are TGCGCCAGCAGCTTGGACAGGAACACTGAAGCTTTCTTT. It codes for CASSLDRNTEAFF.

This clone was observed a single time. The same CDR3 also results from other DNA sequences found in this sample. The V gene is TRBV5-1, the J gene TRBJ2-3; 11 bases map to TRBD2. Germline CDR1 reads SGHRS; CDR2 reads YFSETQ. The CDR3 contains 14 residues. Trimming removed 2 bases from V and 4 bases from J; junction bases left unmatched: 0. In DNA, the CDR3 is TGCGCCAGCAGCTTACTAGCGGGAGCAGATACGCAGTATTTT. Its protein is CASSLLAGADTQYF.

CDR3 DNA: TGTGCCAGCAGTCAGAACAGGGAGAAACTGTTTTTT. Translated: CASSQNREKLFF. The chain has TRBV11-2 and TRBJ1-4; D might be TRBD1 (6 bases). The CDR3 length is 12 residues. Trimming cost V 6 bases and J 11 bases, with 13 bases left between them. Germline V gene lookup returns CDR1 SGHAT and CDR2 FQNNGV.